This T cell receptor (beta chain) appears in the sequencing data of a study of patients and donors after allogeneic stem cell transplantation. This clonotype was detected a few times. A single record per CDR3 protein comes from TCRdb applying MiXCR to the RT-PCR reads. The sample records approximately 99,000 distinct CDR3 sequences, less than 45% being singletons. The germline CDR1 and CDR2 sequences are MNHEY and SVGAGI. Trimming took off 7 bases at V and 2 bases at J, with 12 bases between the two ends. The CDR3 is 13 amino acids. The chain has TRBV6-5 and TRBJ2-7; TRBD2 might be the D (5 bases). The sequence came from a human donor who was either an allogeneic HSCT recipient or a stem cell or donor lymphocyte infusion donor (not recorded which). It is not recorded whose cells these are; they may come from a transplant donor. The sample was blood, either unsorted or a sorted T cell fraction (not recorded which). The CDR3 loop is CASTPGVPYEQYF. The CDR3 DNA is TGTGCCAGCACCCCCGGGGTACCCTACGAGCAGTACTTC.